This T cell receptor beta chain was obtained from a study of healthy donors' naive CD4 and CD8 T cells. Study at large: Three donor age groups were sampled: 20-25, 40-50 and 60-70 years; half female.

This clonotype has only one observation. Antigen specificity is unknown. CDR1 and CDR2 from the germline V gene are MNHEY and SMNVEV (reference sequence). V was cut by 2 bases and J by 4 bases, with 11 bases left in between. This CDR3 is built from 14 residues. A linear amplification protocol produced the TCR libraries from around 0.55 ug of total RNA. Methods used by the authors: Sequencing covered fewer than 85,000 rearranged alpha-chain transcripts across four or five healthy donors. Each CDR3 protein is one row after TCRdb ran MiXCR on the reads. It is TCRdb's table, rather than the study itself, that gives the V and J calls and clone size. In the table there are around 200,000 distinct CDR3 sequences, 65% to 75% of which are singletons. General study findings and limits: Bias from naive T cell homeostatic proliferation was not addressed.

This TCR was recovered from a pool of human donors in good health; the sample pools cells from several healthy donors. Sequencing was carried out using naive CD4+ and CD8+ T cells sorted from blood, pooled from several donors. The V gene is TRBV27, the J gene TRBJ2-5, with a tentative D call TRBD2 (5 bases). The CDR3 region has the DNA TGTGCCAGCAGTTTAGGAGGTTGGAGAGAGACCCAGTACTTC. Amino acids: CASSLGGWRETQYF.